Below, 31 T cell receptor beta chains from the same sample are listed, as sequenced in a study of T cell responses to AZD1222 COVID-19 vaccine. Clones were read by immunoSEQ multiplex PCR, and TCRdb kept only the in-frame ones, dropping some. The sample includes 100,000 to 150,000 clones, 86% of them seen just once. Sequenced material: peripheral blood, taken on day 0 of AZD1222 vaccination. Source of these receptors: an adult in good health.

V gene TRBV19 combines with J gene TRBJ2-4; TRBD2 aligns across 12 bases. The CDR3 loop spans 17 amino acids. Germline CDR1 LNHDA, CDR2 SQIVND (reference sequence). Germline trimming cut 5 bases from V and 0 bases from J; bases unmatched to any gene: 5. The CDR3: CASSETSGSGAKNIQYF. The DNA for the CDR3 is TGTGCCAGTAGTGAGACTAGCGGGAGCGGAGCCAAAAACATTCAGTACTTC.

J is TRBJ1-6 and V is TRBV28; a weak D match, TRBD1 (5 bases). This CDR3 region has 22 residues. Germline CDR1 is MDHEN and CDR2 is SYDVKM. Trimming took off 1 base at V and 7 bases at J, with 32 bases between the two ends. CDR3 amino acids: CASSLLTLKATNQGGGNSPLHF. The CDR3 DNA reads TGTGCCAGCAGTTTATTAACCCTAAAGGCGACCAATCAGGGCGGAGGGAATTCACCCCTCCACTTT.

The rearrangement joins TRBV7-3 to TRBJ1-1; D not certain. The CDR3 covers 13 residues. Germline V gene sequence: CDR1 SGHTA, CDR2 FQGTGA. V was pared by 6 bases and J by 1 base, with 9 bases between. The CDR3 DNA follows: TGTGCCAGCAGTTTCCATGGGAACACTGAAGCTTTCTTT. Translated: CASSFHGNTEAFF.

The rearrangement links TRBV7-9 to TRBJ2-2; a possible D gene is TRBD2 (6 bases). The CDR3 runs to 15 residues. V was pared by 5 bases and J by 7 bases, with 17 bases between. Germline V gene sequence: CDR1 SEHNR, CDR2 FQNEAQ (reference sequence). The CDR3 bases are TGTGCCAGCAGCGGATACGGGACTCGCAGCGGGGAGCTGTTTTTT. This codes for CASSGYGTRSGELFF. Supplemented by reference TRBV7-9 and TRBJ2-2, the full variable domain reads DTGVSQNPRHKITKRGQNVTFRCDPISEHNRLYWYRQTLGQGPEFLTYFQNEAQLEKSRLLSDRFSAERPKGSFSTLEIQRTEQGDSAMYLCASSGYGTRSGELFFGEGSRLTVL.

The chain is built from TRBV29-1 and TRBJ2-3; 8 positions match TRBD2. Germline CDR1 reads SQVTM; CDR2 reads ANQGSEA. Trimming at V came to 5 bases and at J to 12 bases, leaving 10 bases not matched to a gene. The CDR3 is 12 amino acids. CDR3 nucleotide sequence: TGCAGCGTTACGAGCGGGGGCCGCCCACAGTATTTT. This gives the protein CSVTSGGRPQYF.

The chain is built from TRBV6-1 and TRBJ2-3; 7 positions agree with TRBD2. Germline loops: CDR1 MNHNS, CDR2 SASEGT. V shed 2 bases, J shed 1 base, and the junction held 3 bases outside the gene matches. This CDR3 comprises 15 residues. In DNA form, the CDR3 reads TGTGCCAGCAGTGAAAGCGGGGAACGCACAGATACGCAGTATTTT. It codes for CASSESGERTDTQYF.

The chain recombines TRBV7-6 with TRBJ2-7; D not resolved. Deletions cut 4 bases from V and 2 bases from J, with 12 bases between. The CDR3 spans 14 residues. CDR1 and CDR2 (germline): SGHVS, FNYEAQ. The CDR3 coding sequence is TGTGCCAGCAGCTCCGATGGTGGGACCTACGAGCAGTACTTC. Translating gives CASSSDGGTYEQYF.

The gene calls are TRBV24-1 and TRBJ1-5, with D unclear. Germline CDR1 and CDR2: KGHDR and SFDVKD. V lost 4 bases to trimming and J lost 6 bases, with 12 bases between them. CDR3 length equals 14 residues. The CDR3 region is CATSDRGTVQPQHF. In DNA form, the CDR3 reads TGTGCCACCAGTGACCGGGGTACCGTTCAGCCCCAGCATTTT.

The CDR3 here is CASSPPDRPVANVLTF. In DNA, the CDR3 is TGTGCCAGCAGCCCACCTGACCGCCCGGTGGCCAACGTCCTGACTTTC. The rearrangement uses TRBV5-4 and TRBJ2-6; D remains ambiguous. This CDR3 comprises 16 residues. CDR1 and CDR2 from the germline V gene are SGHNT and YYREEE (reference sequence). Trimming stripped 4 bases from V and 6 bases from J, with 17 bases between.

The V gene is TRBV12-5, the J gene TRBJ1-2; D is possibly TRBD1 (6 bases). The V and J ends lost 3 bases and 6 bases respectively, with 23 bases between them. Germline-derived CDR1 and CDR2 are LGHNT and FRNRAP. This CDR3 has 17 amino acids. This CDR3 reads CASGFSTVGADSHGYTF. The CDR3 bases are TGTGCTAGTGGTTTCTCCACAGTGGGGGCGGATTCCCATGGCTACACCTTC.

This CDR3 reads CSGNSGRAAFF. CDR3 nucleotide sequence: TGCAGCGGGAATAGTGGCAGGGCAGCTTTCTTT. The chain has TRBV29-1 and TRBJ1-1, with a weak D call TRBD1 (5 bases). V lost 7 bases to trimming and J lost 10 bases, with 16 bases between them. The CDR3 runs 11 residues. The germline gives CDR1 SQVTM, CDR2 ANQGSEA.

The gene calls are TRBV3-1 (or the pseudogene TRBV3-2) and TRBJ2-2; TRBD2 might be the D (6 bases). With 4 bases removed from V and 6 bases from J, the gap between germline ends came to 9 bases. This CDR3 spans 13 amino acids. The germline gives CDR1 LGHDT, CDR2 YNNKEL (reference sequence). The CDR3 region is CASSRGLPGELFF. The CDR3 DNA is TGTGCCAGCAGCCGAGGACTACCCGGGGAGCTGTTTTTT.

The genes are TRBV19 and TRBJ2-7, with D possibly matching TRBD2 (6 bases). CDR1 is LNHDA and CDR2 is SQIVND in the germline V gene (reference sequence). V was trimmed by 10 bases and J by 3 bases, leaving 16 bases between them. CDR3 size: 13 residues. CDR3 sequence reads: CATGTRDYYEQYF. The CDR3, as DNA: TGTGCCACCGGGACTCGAGACTACTACGAGCAGTACTTC.

The V and J genes are TRBV7-6 and TRBJ1-4, with D possibly being TRBD1 (6 bases). The ends were cut back, 2 bases at V and 5 bases at J, with 15 bases in the middle. This CDR3 is built from 16 residues. Germline V CDR1 and CDR2: SGHVS, FNYEAQ. The CDR3 nucleotides are TGTGCCAGCAGCTTATACGGGGGGGCTGACAATGAAAAACTGTTTTTT. It codes for CASSLYGGADNEKLFF.

This chain uses TRBV5-4 with TRBJ2-5; D ambiguous. The CDR3 runs to 14 residues. V was shortened by 4 bases and J by 4 bases, with 14 bases between the two germline ends. The germline V gene has CDR1 SGHNT and CDR2 YYREEE (reference sequence). CDR3 nucleotide sequence: TGTGCCAGCAGCGATGGCTATAGTGGAGAGACCCAGTACTTC. Translated, it gives CASSDGYSGETQYF.

Concerning this clone itself: Other DNA sequences of this sample code for an identical CDR3. V and J are TRBV4-1 and TRBJ2-7; 11 bases fit TRBD2. The V segment lost 4 bases and the J segment 2 bases; nucleotides outside the gene matches: 4. The CDR3 contains 15 residues. CDR1 is MGHRA and CDR2 is YSYEKL in the germline V gene. CDR3 residues: CASSLSGGGPYEQYF. As DNA, the CDR3 is TGCGCCAGCAGCCTTAGCGGGGGGGGGCCCTACGAGCAGTACTTC.

The chain combines TRBV7-8 with TRBJ2-6; unclear D gene. The V and J ends lost 6 bases and 2 bases respectively, with 14 bases between them. CDR3 size: 16 residues. Germline lookup yields CDR1 SGHVS and CDR2 FQNEAQ. The CDR3 bases are TGTGCCAGCAGGAGAAACTTCGTAGCTGGGGCCAACGTCCTGACTTTC. Translated, it gives CASRRNFVAGANVLTF.

V is TRBV6-5 and J is TRBJ2-1; D is unclear. V shed 3 bases and J shed 0 bases, with 9 bases lying between them. Germline CDR1 and CDR2: MNHEY and SVGAGI. CDR3 length equals 15 residues. The CDR3 sequence is CASSYLSSSYNEQFF. DNA of the CDR3: TGTGCCAGCAGTTATCTCTCCAGCTCCTACAATGAGCAGTTCTTC.

The CDR3 sequence is CASSTGGNTGELFF. CDR3 bases: TGCGCCAGCTCGACAGGGGGGAACACCGGGGAGCTGTTTTTT. The chain is built from TRBV10-2 and TRBJ2-2; 9 bases fit TRBD1. V dropped 8 bases and J dropped 1; count of bases not matched to a gene: 2. This CDR3 has 14 residues. The germline gives CDR1 WSHSY, CDR2 SAAADI.

The chain combines TRBV7-9 with TRBJ2-1; D unclear. Trimming stripped 5 bases from V and 0 bases from J, with 14 bases between. The CDR3 has 16 residues. The germline V gene has CDR1 SEHNR and CDR2 FQNEAQ (reference sequence). The CDR3, as DNA: TGTGCCAGCAGCCCCCCAAGAGGAAGCTCCTACAATGAGCAGTTCTTC. It translates to CASSPPRGSSYNEQFF.

The chain recombines TRBV5-8 with TRBJ2-3; D gene uncertain. CDR1 and CDR2 (germline): SGHTS, YDEGEE. Trimming removed 2 bases from V and 1 base from J, with 5 bases in between. The length of the CDR3 is 13 residues. The CDR3 loop reads CASSLGGTDTQYF. The CDR3 DNA follows: TGTGCCAGCAGCTTAGGTGGCACAGATACGCAGTATTTT.

This rearrangement joins TRBV5-1 to TRBJ2-7; 10 nucleotides line up with TRBD2. V lost 0 bases to trimming and J lost 7 bases; unmatched junction nucleotides: 13. Germline CDR1 and CDR2: SGHRS and YFSETQ. CDR3 length: 17 residues. The CDR3 reads CASSLGVEREGRWEQYF. The CDR3 DNA follows: TGCGCCAGCAGCTTGGGGGTAGAGCGGGAGGGCCGGTGGGAGCAGTACTTC.

The rearrangement joins TRBV3-1 (or the pseudogene TRBV3-2) to TRBJ2-2, with D unclear. Germline V CDR1 and CDR2: LGHDT, YNNKEL (reference sequence). There are 18 residues in the CDR3. The ends were cut back, 1 base at V and 1 base at J, with 16 bases in the middle. Here the CDR3 DNA reads TGTGCCAGCAGCCAAGGAGCTGTCCCGGGTTGGAACACCGGGGAGCTGTTTTTT. Its translation: CASSQGAVPGWNTGELFF.

CDR3 nucleotide sequence: TGTGCCAGCAGCCATCGGACAGGAAGCAATTCACCCCTCCACTTT. This translates into CASSHRTGSNSPLHF. The chain has TRBV6-2 or TRBV6-3 and TRBJ1-6, with 7 bases that match TRBD1. Germline trimming cut 6 bases from V and 7 bases from J; bases unmatched to any gene: 9. Germline CDR1 MNHEY, CDR2 SVGEGT. This CDR3 is 15 amino acids long.

CDR3 nucleotides: TGTGCCAGCAGACAGGGGATTAACTATGGCTACACCTTC. Residues: CASRQGINYGYTF. The gene calls are TRBV12-3 or TRBV12-4 and TRBJ1-2; 7 nucleotides line up with TRBD1. V was clipped by 6 bases and J by 1 base; unmatched bases: 2. This CDR3 is built from 13 residues.

The V and J genes are TRBV6-5 and TRBJ1-1; TRBD1 matches 7 bases. The CDR3 runs to 12 residues. Germline V gene sequence: CDR1 MNHEY, CDR2 SVGAGI. Losses at the gene ends were 4 bases for V and 7 bases for J; bases not matched to a gene: 3. The CDR3 bases are TGTGCCAGCAGTTTCCAGGGGGTTGAAGCTTTCTTT. This gives the protein CASSFQGVEAFF.

The chain is built from TRBV3-1 (or the pseudogene TRBV3-2) and TRBJ2-5, with 8 bases aligning to TRBD2. Germline CDR1 reads LGHDT; CDR2 reads YNNKEL (reference sequence). The CDR3 is made up of 16 amino acids. The V and J ends lost 1 base and 5 bases, in that order; junction bases with no gene match: 9. The CDR3 loop reads CASSQAIAGFGETQYF. CDR3 nucleotides: TGTGCCAGCAGCCAAGCGATAGCGGGGTTTGGGGAGACCCAGTACTTC.

The chain uses TRBV21-1 and TRBJ2-4; no check of the table's D call, TRBD1, against the DNA was made. TRBV21-1 is a pseudogene. This CDR3 has 17 residues. CDR3 region: CASSKTRSRDRKNIQYF. The CDR3 DNA follows: TGTGCCAGCAGCAAAACCCGAAGCCGGGACAGGAAAAACATTCAGTACTTC.

The chain joins TRBV11-2 to TRBJ2-5; TRBD2 aligns across 14 bases. Trimming at V came to 5 bases and at J to 1 base, leaving 3 bases not matched to a gene. CDR3 size: 16 residues. The V gene's germline CDR1 is SGHAT and CDR2 FQNNGV. This CDR3 reads CASSHGTSGGQETQYF. DNA of the CDR3: TGTGCCAGCAGCCACGGGACTAGCGGGGGCCAAGAGACCCAGTACTTC.

This rearrangement joins TRBV4-3 to TRBJ1-3; D is unresolved. Germline lookup yields CDR1 LGHNA and CDR2 YSLEER. This CDR3 has 13 residues. V lost 3 bases to trimming and J lost 4 bases, with 7 bases between them. The CDR3: CASSQGTGNTIYF. Here the CDR3 DNA reads TGCGCCAGCAGCCAGGGTACCGGAAACACCATATATTTT.

The chain employs TRBV7-9 and TRBJ1-1; weak D call: TRBD1 (6 bases). The CDR3 loop spans 19 amino acids. Germline V gene data show CDR1 as SEHNR and CDR2 as FQNEAQ (reference sequence). Trimming stripped 4 bases from V and 4 bases from J, with 28 bases between. CDR3 coding DNA: TGTGCCAGCAGCTCCAATAGGGACACAGGGCCAAAGGTTTCCACTGAAGCTTTCTTT. Its protein product is CASSSNRDTGPKVSTEAFF.